This TCR beta chain is drawn from a study of PD-L1 blockade in urothelial cancer. Study as a whole: In about 2014, patients got going on atezolizumab, taking 1,200 mg intravenously every 3 weeks. Patients previously received 0 to 3 chemotherapy regimens. Reported median T cell count for blood samples was approximately 140,000.

Of note for this clone: One end of the junction is discordant with germline, which a read error may explain.

Only in-frame clones appear in the TCRdb table, and some are missing; sequencing was by immunoSEQ multiplex PCR. This table holds 50,000 or so clones, 84% found once. This material consisted of PBMCs, taken around atezolizumab (anti-PD-L1) treatment. This clonotype originated in a man in his forties or fifties with urothelial cancer.

This CDR3 is CASSLIFGGANEKLFF. The CDR3 coding sequence is TGTGCCAGCAGTCTGATATTTGGCGGGGCTAACGAAAAACTGTTTTTT. The chain joins TRBV28 to TRBJ1-4, with D maybe TRBD1 (5 bases). The CDR3 extends over 16 amino acids. CDR1 MDHEN and CDR2 SYDVKM come from the germline V gene.